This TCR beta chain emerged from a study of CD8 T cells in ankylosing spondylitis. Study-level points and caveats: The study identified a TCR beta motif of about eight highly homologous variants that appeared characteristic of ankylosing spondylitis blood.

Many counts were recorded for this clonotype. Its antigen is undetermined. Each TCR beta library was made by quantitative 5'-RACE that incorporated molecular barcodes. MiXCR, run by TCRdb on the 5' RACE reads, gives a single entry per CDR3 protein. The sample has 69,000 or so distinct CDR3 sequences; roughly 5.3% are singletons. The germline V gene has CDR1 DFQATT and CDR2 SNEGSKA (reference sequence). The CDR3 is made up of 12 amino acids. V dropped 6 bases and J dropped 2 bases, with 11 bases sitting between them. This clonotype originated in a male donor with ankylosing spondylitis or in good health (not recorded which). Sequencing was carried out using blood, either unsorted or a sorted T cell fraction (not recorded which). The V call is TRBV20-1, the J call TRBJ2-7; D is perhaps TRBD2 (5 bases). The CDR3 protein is CSAARDTYEQYF. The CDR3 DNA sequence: TGCAGTGCAGCGAGGGATACCTACGAGCAGTACTTC.